Presented here are 15 T cell receptor beta chains from one specimen sequenced in a study of shared clonotypes between healthy human individuals. Clones were read by immunoSEQ multiplex PCR, and TCRdb kept only the in-frame ones, dropping some. The sample holds roughly 2.5 million clones, 85% to 95% seen once. Sequenced material: naive CD4+ T cells sorted from blood. Documented subset: CD45RA+ positively selected. The receptor set was obtained from a young man in good health.

The chain couples TRBV6-1 to TRBJ1-5, with D hard to call. Germline loops: CDR1 MNHNS, CDR2 SASEGT. This CDR3 comprises 14 residues. The V and J ends lost 5 bases and 6 bases respectively, with 14 bases between them. The CDR3 DNA follows: TGTGCCAGCAGTACTTTTGGTGGGAGTCAGCCCCAGCATTTT. Translation: CASSTFGGSQPQHF.

Of note for this clone: Other nucleotide sequences from this sample produce the same CDR3. This rearrangement joins TRBV9 to TRBJ1-6; D ambiguous. Germline values: CDR1 SGDLS, CDR2 YYNGEE. Trimming stripped 2 bases from V and 7 bases from J, with 10 bases between. This CDR3 is 14 amino acids long. CDR3 amino acids: CASSVGGGNSPLHF. As DNA, the CDR3 is TGTGCCAGCAGCGTGGGAGGCGGGAATTCACCCCTCCACTTT. Full variable domain (missing parts from reference TRBV9 and TRBJ1-6): DSGVTQTPKHLITATGQRVTLRCSPRSGDLSVYWYQQSLDQGLQFLIQYYNGEERAKGNILERFSAQQFPDLHSELNLSSLELGDSALYFCASSVGGGNSPLHFGNGTRLTVT.

This chain joins TRBV29-1 and TRBJ2-5; TRBD2 agrees at 7 bases. The ends lost 6 bases at V and 5 bases at J; junction bases unmatched: 6. Germline V lookup: CDR1 SQVTM, CDR2 ANQGSEA. This CDR3 contains 12 residues. The chain's CDR3 is CSVGGGPETQYF. DNA of the CDR3: TGCAGCGTGGGGGGGGGACCGGAGACCCAGTACTTC.

The chain uses TRBV18 and TRBJ1-2; no firm D call. The CDR3 sequence is 15 residues long. CDR1 and CDR2 (germline): KGHSH, LQKENI. The germline V and J ends were trimmed by 2 bases and 0 bases, with 10 bases remaining between them. CDR3 sequence (DNA): TGTGCCAGCTCACCATCGCTAACAGCTAACTATGGCTACACCTTC. Translated, it gives CASSPSLTANYGYTF.

The chain couples TRBV13 to TRBJ2-5, with a tentative D call TRBD2 (6 bases). Germline V gives CDR1 PRHDT, CDR2 FYEKMQ (reference sequence). This CDR3 is built from 16 residues. V was shortened by 5 bases and J by 0 bases, with 16 bases between the two germline ends. CDR3 nucleotides: TGTGCCAGCAGCCCCCGGCCTCTAGCGAACCAAGAGACCCAGTACTTC. It codes for CASSPRPLANQETQYF.

The chain is built from TRBV6-6 and TRBJ2-1; tentatively, D is TRBD1 or TRBD2 (5 bases each). Trimming shortened V by 5 bases and J by 5 bases, and 19 bases separated the two germline ends. Germline loops: CDR1 MNHNY, CDR2 SVGAGI (reference sequence). This CDR3 region has 16 residues. The chain's CDR3 is CASSPPGEGRNNEQFF. The CDR3 DNA sequence: TGTGCCAGCAGTCCGCCCGGTGAGGGGCGGAACAATGAGCAGTTCTTC.

This clone appeared a few times. The chain links TRBV6-1 to TRBJ2-7; D may be TRBD2 (6 bases). The CDR3 length is 12 residues. From germline, CDR1 is MNHNS and CDR2 SASEGT. The V end was cut by 11 bases, the J end by 3 bases, with 14 bases between. The CDR3 spells CAAGTEGYEQYF. The CDR3 DNA follows: TGTGCCGCGGGAACTGAGGGCTACGAGCAGTACTTC.

The V gene is TRBV9, the J gene TRBJ1-6, with 8 nucleotides matching TRBD1. The junction had 9 bases not matched to a gene; V was cut back by 0 bases and J by 4 bases. This CDR3 has 18 amino acids. Germline-derived CDR1 and CDR2 are SGDLS and YYNGEE. CDR3 residues: CASSVASGGIGYNSPLHF. The CDR3 nucleotides read TGTGCCAGCAGCGTAGCTTCAGGGGGCATCGGTTATAATTCACCCCTCCACTTT.

This chain connects TRBV30 to TRBJ1-5, with 8 positions matching TRBD1. Germline CDR1 is GTSNPN and CDR2 is SVGIG (reference sequence). The CDR3 covers 12 residues. With V trimmed by 7 bases and J by 4 bases, 3 bases remained unmatched. The CDR3 spells CALTGANQPQHF. DNA for the CDR3: TGTGCCTTGACAGGGGCTAATCAGCCCCAGCATTTT.

V and J are TRBV27 and TRBJ2-1, with D perhaps matching TRBD1 (7 bases). Germline CDR1 is MNHEY and CDR2 is SMNVEV (reference sequence). This CDR3 has 15 residues. The V gene lost 4 bases and the J gene lost 0 bases, with 10 bases spanning the gap. The CDR3 DNA is TGTGCCAGCAGTTCGGAGGGGGCCTCCTACAATGAGCAGTTCTTC. Its protein is CASSSEGASYNEQFF.

The V call is TRBV19, the J call TRBJ2-5; 12 nucleotides line up with TRBD2. The junction had 7 bases not matched to a gene; V was cut back by 9 bases and J by 2 bases. The germline CDR1 and CDR2 sequences are LNHDA and SQIVND (reference sequence). The CDR3 runs to 15 residues. The CDR3 nucleotides read TGTGCCAGCAAACTAGCGGGAGGTTCGCAAGAGACCCAGTACTTC. Translation: CASKLAGGSQETQYF. The whole variable domain, remainder taken from reference TRBV19 and TRBJ2-5, is DGGITQSPKYLFRKEGQNVTLSCEQNLNHDAMYWYRQDPGQGLRLIYYSQIVNDFQKGDIAEGYSVSREKKESFPLTVTSAQKNPTAFYLCASKLAGGSQETQYFGPGTRLLVL.

This clone was found once. The chain joins TRBV30 to TRBJ1-1; D remains ambiguous. The V gene lost 0 bases and the J gene lost 2 bases, with 10 bases spanning the gap. CDR1 is GTSNPN and CDR2 is SVGIG in the germline V gene (reference sequence). The CDR3 spans 14 residues. CDR3 DNA: TGTGCCTGGAGTGTACGGCATGATAACACTGAAGCTTTCTTT. Translating it yields CAWSVRHDNTEAFF.

This clone was counted once. The same CDR3 arises from other DNA sequences in this sample as well. The CDR3 spells CSGGTANYGYTF. CDR3 coding DNA: TGCAGCGGTGGGACAGCTAACTATGGCTACACCTTC. V is TRBV29-1 and J is TRBJ1-2; 7 nucleotides match TRBD1. The CDR3 is 12 amino acids. Germline CDR1 and CDR2: SQVTM and ANQGSEA. V was clipped by 7 bases and J by 0 bases; unmatched bases: 2. The variable domain in full, with the rest retrieved from reference TRBV29-1 and TRBJ1-2, is SAVISQKPSRDICQRGTSLTIQCQVDSQVTMMFWYRQQPGQSLTLIATANQGSEATYESGFVIDKFPISRPNLTFSTLTVSNMSPEDSSIYLCSGGTANYGYTFGSGTRLTVV.

The chain uses TRBV30 and TRBJ1-2; D ambiguous. Germline loops: CDR1 GTSNPN, CDR2 SVGIG (reference sequence). CDR3 length: 12 residues. Trimming took 4 bases from V and 7 from J, leaving 13 bases between them. CDR3 region: CAWTGSHGGYTF. In DNA, the CDR3 is TGTGCCTGGACAGGCTCCCACGGTGGCTACACCTTC.

The chain carries TRBV6-5 and TRBJ1-1; possible D gene TRBD1, 6 bases. The V end lost 4 bases, the J end lost 1 base, and 13 bases lay between the germline ends. This CDR3 region has 15 residues. Per germline, CDR1 MNHEY and CDR2 SVGAGI. The DNA for the CDR3 is TGTGCCAGCAGTTTAACATCGACAGGGAACACTGAAGCTTTCTTT. It yields the protein CASSLTSTGNTEAFF.